These 21 T cell receptor beta chains share one sample of origin, sequenced in a study of T cells in Graves' hyperthyroidism and ophthalmopathy. TCR beta CDR3 region amplification was performed from RNA transcripts. HTBI primers were the set used in a first-round RT-PCR of the TCR CDR3. TCRdb analysed the multiplex PCR reads with MiXCR anew, one entry per CDR3 protein. Among roughly 500,000 distinct CDR3 sequences listed, 40% to 55% were seen once. Sequenced material: peripheral blood or thyroid tissue (not recorded which). The receptors derive from an adult woman with Graves' disease, either hyperthyroidism or ophthalmopathy (not recorded which).

This clonotype showed up just a few times. Written as DNA, the CDR3 is TGTGCCAGCAGCGTAGGCGTCCTACGGGCACCCCTCCACTTT. Translated: CASSVGVLRAPLHF. The chain combines TRBV9 with TRBJ1-6; no clear D. The CDR3 consists of 14 residues. The germline V and J ends were trimmed by 0 bases and 11 bases, with 12 bases remaining between them. Germline loops: CDR1 SGDLS, CDR2 YYNGEE.

This clonotype was recorded at least ten times. The chain combines TRBV14 with TRBJ1-3; D is ambiguous. Germline-derived CDR1 and CDR2 are SGHDN and FVKESK. The CDR3 length is 12 residues. Between the trimmed V and J ends, which lost 3 bases and 1 base, there was a span of 1 base. CDR3 sequence: CASSQSGNTIYF. CDR3 bases: TGTGCCAGCAGCCAGTCTGGAAACACCATATATTTT. Variable domain in full (rest from reference TRBV14 and TRBJ1-3): EAGVTQFPSHSVIEKGQTVTLRCDPISGHDNLYWYRRVMGKEIKFLLHFVKESKQDESGMPNNRFLAERTGGTYSTLKVQPAELEDSGVYFCASSQSGNTIYFGEGSWLTVV.

This clonotype was seen repeatedly, ten times or more. The chain employs TRBV7-9 and TRBJ2-1; D is possibly TRBD1 (5 bases). Germline V gene lookup returns CDR1 SEHNR and CDR2 FQNEAQ (reference sequence). The CDR3 is made up of 12 amino acids. The V end lost 4 bases, the J end lost 10 bases, and 11 bases lay between the germline ends. CDR3 nucleotide sequence: TGTGCCAGCAGCTACGACAGACAGGAGCAGTTCTTC. It specifies CASSYDRQEQFF. The full variable domain, rest sourced from reference TRBV7-9 and TRBJ2-1, is DTGVSQNPRHKITKRGQNVTFRCDPISEHNRLYWYRQTLGQGPEFLTYFQNEAQLEKSRLLSDRFSAERPKGSFSTLEIQRTEQGDSAMYLCASSYDRQEQFFGPGTRLTVL.

This clonotype was counted ten times or more. The chain uses TRBV7-2 and TRBJ2-5; 12 bases are shared with TRBD1. The CDR3 is 17 residues long. Germline V gives CDR1 SGHTA, CDR2 FQGNSA. With V trimmed by 6 bases and J by 0 bases, 8 bases remained unmatched. The CDR3 is CASRPGTGGLNQETQYF. CDR3 DNA: TGTGCCAGCAGACCAGGGACAGGGGGCTTAAACCAAGAGACCCAGTACTTC.

At least ten counts were recorded for this clonotype. The V and J genes are TRBV7-2 and TRBJ2-5, with D unresolved. V was clipped by 4 bases and J by 5 bases, with 11 bases between them. The germline V gene has CDR1 SGHTA and CDR2 FQGNSA. This CDR3 is 13 amino acids long. In DNA form, the CDR3 reads TGTGCCAGCAGCTCAGGCTTCGCGGAGACCCAGTACTTC. This codes for CASSSGFAETQYF. Complete variable domain (other parts from reference TRBV7-2 and TRBJ2-5): GAGVSQSPSNKVTEKGKDVELRCDPISGHTALYWYRQSLGQGLEFLIYFQGNSAPDKSGLPSDRFSAERTGGSVSTLTIQRTQQEDSAVYLCASSSGFAETQYFGPGTRLLVL.

This clonotype was recorded many times. The chain uses TRBV7-2 and TRBJ2-5; 14 bases match TRBD2. Germline V gives CDR1 SGHTA, CDR2 FQGNSA. The CDR3 length is 18 residues. After removal of 1 base from V and 1 base from J, the junction contained 5 bases not matched to a gene. Here the CDR3 reads CASSLVAGTSGGQETQYF. The CDR3 DNA reads as TGTGCCAGCAGCTTAGTTGCCGGGACTAGCGGGGGCCAAGAGACCCAGTACTTC.

V and J are TRBV5-1 and TRBJ2-7, with a tentative D call TRBD1 (6 bases). The germline V and J ends were trimmed by 4 bases and 6 bases, with 17 bases remaining between them. Germline lookup yields CDR1 SGHRS and CDR2 YFSETQ. This CDR3 has 14 amino acids. The CDR3 sequence: CASSPGGQLPEQYF. The CDR3 nucleotides are TGCGCCAGCAGCCCGGGCGGACAGCTCCCCGAGCAGTACTTC. Looking up the rest from reference TRBV5-1 and TRBJ2-7 gives the full variable domain: KAGVTQTPRYLIKTRGQQVTLSCSPISGHRSVSWYQQTPGQGLQFLFEYFSETQRNKGNFPGRFSGRQFSNSRSEMNVSTLELGDSALYLCASSPGGQLPEQYFGPGTRLTVT.

The chain uses TRBV29-1 and TRBJ2-7; the match to TRBD1 covers 8 bases. The junction had 12 bases not matched to a gene; V was cut back by 4 bases and J by 7 bases. There are 14 residues in the CDR3. CDR1 and CDR2 from the germline V gene are SQVTM and ANQGSEA. The CDR3 region is CSVGPGTGRGEQYF. The CDR3 DNA reads as TGCAGCGTTGGTCCTGGGACAGGACGTGGGGAGCAGTACTTC.

Only one count was recorded for this clonotype. This chain uses TRBV2 with TRBJ1-6; 9 bases fit TRBD1. The CDR3 has 14 amino acids. Germline-derived CDR1 and CDR2 are SNHLY and FYNNEI. V lost 4 bases, J lost 7 bases, and 2 bases stayed unmatched. The DNA of the CDR3 is TGTGCCAGCAGTGTACAGGGGGCGAATTCACCCCTCCACTTT. Translating it yields CASSVQGANSPLHF.

This clonotype was counted ten times or more. The rearrangement links TRBV7-9 to TRBJ2-7; the D gene is possibly TRBD2 (5 bases). V lost 4 bases to trimming and J lost 0 bases, with 22 bases between them. The germline gives CDR1 SEHNR, CDR2 FQNEAQ (reference sequence). This CDR3 is 18 amino acids long. The chain's CDR3 is CASSSFAGRTVSSYEQYF. CDR3 sequence (DNA): TGTGCCAGCAGCTCCTTTGCAGGCAGGACTGTTAGCTCCTACGAGCAGTACTTC.

This clonotype was observed a handful of times. The rearrangement links TRBV5-1 to TRBJ2-7, with 10 positions matching TRBD1. CDR1 and CDR2 (germline): SGHRS, YFSETQ. V shed 4 bases, J shed 8 bases, and the junction held 18 bases outside the gene matches. The CDR3 totals 17 residues. The CDR3: CASSPSGQGTSLRQQYF. DNA of the CDR3: TGCGCCAGCAGCCCCTCGGGACAGGGGACGTCGTTACGCCAGCAGTACTTC.

Ten or more counts support this clonotype. The chain uses TRBV12-3 or TRBV12-4 and TRBJ1-5; perhaps TRBD1 as D (5 bases). CDR3 length: 13 amino acids. Trimming pared 8 bases from V and 3 bases from J, leaving 11 bases between. CDR3 DNA sequence: TGTGCCAGCTCCGGGGGTTTCAATCAGCCCCAGCATTTT. Translated: CASSGGFNQPQHF.

V gene TRBV29-1 combines with J gene TRBJ1-4; TRBD1 might be the D (6 bases). The CDR3 is 13 residues long. CDR1 is SQVTM, CDR2 ANQGSEA, per germline. V was trimmed by 7 bases and J by 5 bases, leaving 14 bases between them. CDR3 sequence (DNA): TGCAGCGCCTACACCGGGACAAATGAAAAACTGTTTTTT. It codes for CSAYTGTNEKLFF. Full variable domain (remainder filled in from reference TRBV29-1 and TRBJ1-4): SAVISQKPSRDICQRGTSLTIQCQVDSQVTMMFWYRQQPGQSLTLIATANQGSEATYESGFVIDKFPISRPNLTFSTLTVSNMSPEDSSIYLCSAYTGTNEKLFFGSGTQLSVL.

The J gene is TRBJ1-2, the V gene TRBV9, with 9 bases fitting TRBD1. Germline CDR1 reads SGDLS; CDR2 reads YYNGEE. There are 15 residues in the CDR3. V was clipped by 0 bases and J by 5 bases; unmatched bases: 5. This CDR3 reads CASSVETGGLYGYTF. The CDR3 region has the DNA TGTGCCAGCAGCGTAGAGACAGGGGGTTTATATGGCTACACCTTC.

The chain carries TRBV29-1 and TRBJ2-7; 7 bases match TRBD1. Germline lookup yields CDR1 SQVTM and CDR2 ANQGSEA. The CDR3 is made up of 12 amino acids. V gave up 8 bases and J gave up 6 bases; unmatched junction bases: 10. The CDR3 sequence is CSLEGGIVEQYF. The CDR3 nucleotides read TGCAGCTTAGAAGGGGGCATTGTCGAGCAGTACTTC.

This chain links TRBV7-2 with TRBJ2-7, with a possible D match to TRBD1 (6 bases). The germline V and J ends were trimmed by 5 bases and 7 bases, with 21 bases remaining between them. CDR1 and CDR2 (germline): SGHTA, FQGNSA. The CDR3 is 15 residues long. This CDR3 is CASSPSRLGAGEQYF. Here the CDR3 DNA reads TGTGCCAGCAGCCCAAGTCGTCTGGGGGCGGGTGAGCAGTACTTC.

The CDR3 loop reads CASSFYGAGELFF. The DNA of the CDR3 is TGTGCCAGCAGCTTCTACGGAGCGGGGGAGCTGTTTTTT. This rearrangement joins TRBV5-6 to TRBJ2-2, with D hard to call. Germline CDR1 SGHDT, CDR2 YYEEEE. Trimming removed 2 bases from V and 8 bases from J, with 10 bases in between. This CDR3 is built from 13 residues.

This clonotype was observed at least ten times. V and J are TRBV12-3 or TRBV12-4 and TRBJ1-4; the D gene is possibly TRBD1 (6 bases). The length of the CDR3 is 17 residues. Deletions cut 6 bases from V and 3 bases from J, with 20 bases between. The CDR3 sequence is CASSTVQGLRANEKLFF. In DNA form, the CDR3 reads TGTGCCAGCAGCACGGTCCAGGGGCTGAGAGCTAATGAAAAACTGTTTTTT.

This clonotype was seen repeatedly, ten times or more. The chain links TRBV5-1 to TRBJ2-5, with 13 bases lining up with TRBD2. Germline CDR1 SGHRS, CDR2 YFSETQ. This CDR3 spans 17 amino acids. Trimming removed 0 bases from V and 3 bases from J; junction bases left unmatched: 5. CDR3 sequence (DNA): TGCGCCAGCAGCTTGGGACTAGCGGGAGGATGGGAAGAGACCCAGTACTTC. Its protein is CASSLGLAGGWEETQYF.

The chain is built from TRBV19 and TRBJ2-2; D might be TRBD1 (5 bases). CDR1 and CDR2 (germline): LNHDA, SQIVND (reference sequence). V was shortened by 3 bases and J by 0 bases, with 17 bases between the two germline ends. The CDR3 contains 18 residues. DNA for the CDR3: TGTGCCAGTAGTATCCTGGGGCTGGGCGCGGCGAACACCGGGGAGCTGTTTTTT. Translation gives CASSILGLGAANTGELFF.

In this sample, this clonotype turned up many times. The chain has TRBV10-3 and TRBJ2-2, with D perhaps TRBD2 (6 bases). Germline CDR1 is ENHRY and CDR2 is SYGVKD. The CDR3 has 15 residues. Trimming cost V 0 bases and J 5 bases, with 10 bases left between them. The CDR3 sequence is CAISESSGRTGELFF. CDR3 bases: TGTGCCATCAGTGAGTCTAGCGGACGAACCGGGGAGCTGTTTTTT.